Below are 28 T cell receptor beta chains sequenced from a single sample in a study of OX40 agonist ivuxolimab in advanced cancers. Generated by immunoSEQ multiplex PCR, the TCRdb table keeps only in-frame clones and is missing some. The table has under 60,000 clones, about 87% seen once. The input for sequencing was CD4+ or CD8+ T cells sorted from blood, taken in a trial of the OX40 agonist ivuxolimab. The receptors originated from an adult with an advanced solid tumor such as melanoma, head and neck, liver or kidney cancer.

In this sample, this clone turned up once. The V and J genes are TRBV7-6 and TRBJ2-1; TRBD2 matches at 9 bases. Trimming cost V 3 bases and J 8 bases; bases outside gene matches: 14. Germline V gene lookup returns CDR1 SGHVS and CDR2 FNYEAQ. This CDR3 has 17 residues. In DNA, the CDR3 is TGTGCCAGCAGCTTTCCCGAGGCGGGAGGGCCTGGAGATGAGCAGTTCTTC. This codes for CASSFPEAGGPGDEQFF.

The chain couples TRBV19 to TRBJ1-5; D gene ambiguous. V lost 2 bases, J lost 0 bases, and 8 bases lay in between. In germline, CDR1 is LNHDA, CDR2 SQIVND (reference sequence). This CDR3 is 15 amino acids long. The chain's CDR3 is CASSIIRYSNQPQHF. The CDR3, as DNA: TGTGCCAGTAGTATAATACGGTATAGCAATCAGCCCCAGCATTTT.

The CDR3 DNA reads TGTGCCAGCAGCTTCCGGGACAGCTCCTACAATGAGCAGTTCTTC. This sequence encodes CASSFRDSSYNEQFF. V gene TRBV7-8 combines with J gene TRBJ2-1, with TRBD1 identical over 7 bases. Germline CDR1 SGHVS, CDR2 FQNEAQ. This CDR3 region has 15 residues. Unmatched junction bases numbered 2, after V lost 3 bases and J lost 0 bases. The full variable domain, in which reference TRBV7-8 and TRBJ2-1 provide the parts outside the CDR3, is GAGVSQSPRYKVAKRGQDVALRCDPISGHVSLFWYQQALGQGPEFLTYFQNEAQLDKSGLPSDRFFAERPEGSVSTLKIQRTQQEDSAVYLCASSFRDSSYNEQFFGPGTRLTVL.

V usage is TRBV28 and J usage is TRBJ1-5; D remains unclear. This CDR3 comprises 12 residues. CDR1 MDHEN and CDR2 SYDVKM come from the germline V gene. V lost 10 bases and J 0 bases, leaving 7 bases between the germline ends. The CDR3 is CATLNSNQPQHF. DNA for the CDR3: TGTGCCACTCTGAATAGCAATCAGCCCCAGCATTTT.

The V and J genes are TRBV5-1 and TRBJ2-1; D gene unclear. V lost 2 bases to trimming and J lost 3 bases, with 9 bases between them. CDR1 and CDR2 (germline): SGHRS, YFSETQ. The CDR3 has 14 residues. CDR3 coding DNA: TGCGCCAGCAGCTTTTCAGGCCACTACAATGAGCAGTTCTTC. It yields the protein CASSFSGHYNEQFF.

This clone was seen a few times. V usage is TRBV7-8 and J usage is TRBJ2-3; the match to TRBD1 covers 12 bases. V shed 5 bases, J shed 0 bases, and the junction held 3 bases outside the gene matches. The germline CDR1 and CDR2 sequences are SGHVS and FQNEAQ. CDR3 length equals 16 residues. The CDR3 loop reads CASSPGQGASTDTQYF. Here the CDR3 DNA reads TGTGCCAGCAGCCCGGGACAGGGGGCCAGCACAGATACGCAGTATTTT.

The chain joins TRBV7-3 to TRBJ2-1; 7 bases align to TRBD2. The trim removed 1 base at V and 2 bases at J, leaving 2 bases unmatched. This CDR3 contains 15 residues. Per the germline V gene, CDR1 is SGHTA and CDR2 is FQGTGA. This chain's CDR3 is CASSLKAGAYNEQFF. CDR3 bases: TGTGCCAGCAGCTTAAAGGCGGGAGCCTACAATGAGCAGTTCTTC.

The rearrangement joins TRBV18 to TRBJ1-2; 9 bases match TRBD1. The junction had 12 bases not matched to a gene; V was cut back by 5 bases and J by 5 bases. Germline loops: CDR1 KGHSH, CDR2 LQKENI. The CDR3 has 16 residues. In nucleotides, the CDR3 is TGTGCCAGCTCATTAGGGACAGGGTCCATCTCTTATGGCTACACCTTC. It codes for CASSLGTGSISYGYTF.

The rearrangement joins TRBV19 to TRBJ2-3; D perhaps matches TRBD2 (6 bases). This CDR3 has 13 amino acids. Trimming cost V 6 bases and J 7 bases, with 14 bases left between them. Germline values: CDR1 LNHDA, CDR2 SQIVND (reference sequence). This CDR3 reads CASSPTSIYTQYF. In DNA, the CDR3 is TGTGCCAGTAGCCCAACTAGCATATATACGCAGTATTTT.

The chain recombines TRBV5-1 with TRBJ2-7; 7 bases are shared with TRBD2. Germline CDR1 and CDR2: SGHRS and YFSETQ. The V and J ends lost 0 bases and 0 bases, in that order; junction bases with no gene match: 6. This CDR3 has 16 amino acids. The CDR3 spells CASSLASGLSSYEQYF. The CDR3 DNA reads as TGCGCCAGCAGCTTGGCTAGCGGATTAAGCTCCTACGAGCAGTACTTC.

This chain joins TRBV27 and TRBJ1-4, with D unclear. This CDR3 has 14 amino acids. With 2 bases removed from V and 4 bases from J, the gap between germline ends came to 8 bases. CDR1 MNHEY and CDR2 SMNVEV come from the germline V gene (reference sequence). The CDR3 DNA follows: TGTGCCAGCAGTTTAATGTCTAATAATGAAAAACTGTTTTTT. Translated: CASSLMSNNEKLFF.

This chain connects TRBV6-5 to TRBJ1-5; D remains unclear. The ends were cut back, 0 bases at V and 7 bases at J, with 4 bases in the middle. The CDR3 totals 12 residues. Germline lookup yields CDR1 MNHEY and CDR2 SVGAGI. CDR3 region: CASSYSGQPQHF. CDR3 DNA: TGTGCCAGCAGTTACTCGGGACAGCCCCAGCATTTT.

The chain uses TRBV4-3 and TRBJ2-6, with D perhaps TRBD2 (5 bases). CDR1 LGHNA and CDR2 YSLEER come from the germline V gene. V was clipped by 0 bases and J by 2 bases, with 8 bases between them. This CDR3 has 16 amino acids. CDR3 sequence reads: CASSQEFGAGANVLTF. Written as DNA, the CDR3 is TGCGCCAGCAGCCAAGAATTCGGGGCTGGGGCCAACGTCCTGACTTTC.

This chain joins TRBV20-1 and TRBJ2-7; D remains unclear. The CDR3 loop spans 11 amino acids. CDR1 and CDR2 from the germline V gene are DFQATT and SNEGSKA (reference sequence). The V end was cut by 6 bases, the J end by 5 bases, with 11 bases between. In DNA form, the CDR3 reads TGCAGTGCCACTACTGTCCACGAGCAGTACTTC. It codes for CSATTVHEQYF.

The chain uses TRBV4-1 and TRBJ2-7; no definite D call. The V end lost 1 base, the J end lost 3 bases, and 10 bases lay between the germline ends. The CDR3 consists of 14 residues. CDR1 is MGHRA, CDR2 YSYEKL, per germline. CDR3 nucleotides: TGCGCCAGCAGCCAAGTAGGCTCGCGCTACGAGCAGTACTTC. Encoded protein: CASSQVGSRYEQYF.

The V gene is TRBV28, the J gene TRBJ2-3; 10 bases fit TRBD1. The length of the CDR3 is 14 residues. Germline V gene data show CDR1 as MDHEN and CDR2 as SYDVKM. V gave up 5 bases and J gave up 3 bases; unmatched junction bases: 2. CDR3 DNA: TGTGCCAGCAGTGACAGGGGGCGTACAGATACGCAGTATTTT. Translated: CASSDRGRTDTQYF.

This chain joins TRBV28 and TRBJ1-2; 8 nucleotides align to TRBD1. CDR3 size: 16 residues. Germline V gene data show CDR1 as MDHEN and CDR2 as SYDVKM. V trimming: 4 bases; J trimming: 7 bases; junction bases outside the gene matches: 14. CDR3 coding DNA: TGTGCCAGCAGTTCTCACGGACAGGGCCAGCGAAGTGGCTACACCTTC. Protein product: CASSSHGQGQRSGYTF.

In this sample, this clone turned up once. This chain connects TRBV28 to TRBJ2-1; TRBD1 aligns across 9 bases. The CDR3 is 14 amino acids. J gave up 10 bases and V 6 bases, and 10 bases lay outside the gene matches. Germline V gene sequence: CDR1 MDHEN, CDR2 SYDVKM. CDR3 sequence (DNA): TGTGCCAGCAGCCGTAGACAGGGGGTCAGAGAGCAGTTCTTC. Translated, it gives CASSRRQGVREQFF.

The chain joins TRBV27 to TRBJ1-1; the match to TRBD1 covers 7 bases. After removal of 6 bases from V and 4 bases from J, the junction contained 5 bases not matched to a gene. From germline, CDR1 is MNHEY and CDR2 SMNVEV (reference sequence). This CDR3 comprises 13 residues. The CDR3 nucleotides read TGTGCCAGCAGAACAGACAGGGCCACTGAAGCTTTCTTT. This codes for CASRTDRATEAFF.

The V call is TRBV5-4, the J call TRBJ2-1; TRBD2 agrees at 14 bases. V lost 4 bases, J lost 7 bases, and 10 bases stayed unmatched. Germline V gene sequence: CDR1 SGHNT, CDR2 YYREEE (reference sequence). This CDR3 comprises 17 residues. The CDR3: CASSQRLAGGPENEQFF. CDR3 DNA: TGTGCCAGCAGCCAACGACTAGCGGGAGGGCCGGAGAATGAGCAGTTCTTC. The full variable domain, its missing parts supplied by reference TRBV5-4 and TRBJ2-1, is ETGVTQSPTHLIKTRGQQVTLRCSSQSGHNTVSWYQQALGQGPQFIFQYYREEENGRGNFPPRFSGLQFPNYSSELNVNALELDDSALYLCASSQRLAGGPENEQFFGPGTRLTVL.

The CDR3 loop is CASSWDPGTGYEQYF. CDR3 nucleotide sequence: TGCGCCAGCAGCTGGGACCCCGGGACCGGCTACGAGCAGTACTTC. The chain has TRBV5-1 and TRBJ2-7; D might be TRBD1 or TRBD2, each matching 5 bases. CDR1 SGHRS and CDR2 YFSETQ come from the germline V gene. This CDR3 region has 15 residues. Trimming removed 3 bases at V and 3 bases at J, with 16 bases between.

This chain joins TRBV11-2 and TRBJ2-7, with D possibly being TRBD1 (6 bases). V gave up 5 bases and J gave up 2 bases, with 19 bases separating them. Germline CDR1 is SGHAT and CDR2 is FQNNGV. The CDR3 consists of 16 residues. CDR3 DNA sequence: TGTGCCAGCAGCACCTACCGGGACACAAGCCCCTACGAGCAGTACTTC. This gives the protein CASSTYRDTSPYEQYF.

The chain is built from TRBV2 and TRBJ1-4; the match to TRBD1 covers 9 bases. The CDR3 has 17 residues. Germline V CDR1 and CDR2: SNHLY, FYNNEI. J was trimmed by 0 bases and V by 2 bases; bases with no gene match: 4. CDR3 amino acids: CASSETGGRSTNEKLFF. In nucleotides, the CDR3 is TGTGCCAGCAGTGAAACAGGGGGCCGTTCAACTAATGAAAAACTGTTTTTT.

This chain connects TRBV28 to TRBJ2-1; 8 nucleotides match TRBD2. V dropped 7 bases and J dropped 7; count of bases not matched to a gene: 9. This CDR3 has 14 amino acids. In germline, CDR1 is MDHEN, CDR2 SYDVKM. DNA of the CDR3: TGTGCCAGCATTATCAGCGGGAGAGGGAATGAGCAGTTCTTC. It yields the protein CASIISGRGNEQFF.

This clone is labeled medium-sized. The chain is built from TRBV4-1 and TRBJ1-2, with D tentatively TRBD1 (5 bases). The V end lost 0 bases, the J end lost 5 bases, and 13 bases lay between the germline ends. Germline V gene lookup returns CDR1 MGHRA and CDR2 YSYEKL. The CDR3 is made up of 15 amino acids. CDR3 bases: TGCGCCAGCAGCCAAGAGCGGCCAGGGCTTTATGGCTACACCTTC. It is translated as CASSQERPGLYGYTF.

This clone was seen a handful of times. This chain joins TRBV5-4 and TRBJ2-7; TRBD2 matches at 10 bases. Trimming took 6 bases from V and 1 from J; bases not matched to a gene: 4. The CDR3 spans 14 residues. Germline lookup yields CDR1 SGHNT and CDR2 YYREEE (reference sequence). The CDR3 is CASTLAGVSYEQYF. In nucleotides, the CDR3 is TGTGCCAGCACTCTAGCGGGAGTTTCCTACGAGCAGTACTTC.

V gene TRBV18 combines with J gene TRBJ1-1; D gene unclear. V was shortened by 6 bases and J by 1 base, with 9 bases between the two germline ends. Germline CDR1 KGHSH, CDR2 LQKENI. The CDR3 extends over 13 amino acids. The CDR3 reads CASSPAGNTEAFF. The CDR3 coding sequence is TGTGCCAGCTCCCCTGCGGGGAACACTGAAGCTTTCTTT.

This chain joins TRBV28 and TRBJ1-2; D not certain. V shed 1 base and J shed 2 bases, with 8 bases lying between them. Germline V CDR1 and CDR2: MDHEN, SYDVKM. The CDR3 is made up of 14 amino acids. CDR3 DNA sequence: TGTGCCAGCAGTTTATTGGCACTAAACTATGGCTACACCTTC. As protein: CASSLLALNYGYTF.